This T cell receptor beta chain derives from a study of cytomegalovirus exposure and HLA in healthy donors. Findings of the study overall: What TCR beta sequences reportedly achieved was accurate prediction of HLA-A and HLA-B alleles in most subjects.

Amplification used 60 Vbeta primers and 13 Jbeta primers. The protocol was immunoSEQ multiplex PCR, while the TCRdb copy is restricted to in-frame clones and leaves out a portion. The table lists 130,000 or so clones, 81% of them singletons. This CDR3 is built from 16 residues. Germline CDR1 is SGHRS and CDR2 is YFSETQ. V was cut by 4 bases and J by 0 bases, with 11 bases left in between. As concerns this clone: Its target is unknown.

The TCR sequence derives from a man between 18 and 29 years old in good health and CMV-seronegative. The sequenced material came from PBMCs. The chain recombines TRBV5-1 with TRBJ1-6; D not resolved. Here the CDR3 DNA reads TGCGCCAGCAGCCCCGAGAGGAGCTCCTATAATTCACCCCTCCACTTT. Amino acid sequence: CASSPERSSYNSPLHF.